The present TCR beta chain was sequenced within a study of T cells expressing NK-cell markers (dated by TCRdb to the early 2020s). General notes on the study: In sorted CD3+CD56+NKG2C+, CD3+CD56+NKG2C- and CD3+CD56-NKG2C+ T-cell subsets from eight donors, TCR beta-chain repertoires were profiled. All eight donors whose samples were sequenced were randomly selected healthy volunteers, three of them men and five women. Among the eight sequenced donors, only one was HCMV-seronegative, while the other seven were HCMV-seropositive. Sequencing of the libraries produced 2 x 150 bp reads on Illumina HiSeq 2000/2500, MiSeq or NextSeq.

The germline V gene specifies SGHNT as CDR1 and YENEEA as CDR2. The CDR3 measures 14 amino acids from cysteine to phenylalanine. There is no recorded DNA. To determine HCMV serostatus, a commercial ELISA kit was used to detect HCMV-specific IgG in serum. Peripheral blood mononuclear cells were isolated from blood by Ficoll density gradient centrifugation. These reads were obtained on an Illumina HiSeq 2000. TCR beta cDNA libraries were made by 5'RACE template switching that added a universal primer site and unique molecular identifiers. Priming for cDNA synthesis came from the TCR beta constant segment, and two successive PCR amplification steps followed. Per the source publication's procedure: Reads were demultiplexed and grouped by UMI with MIGEC, and clonotypes were assembled and quantified with MiTCR. To exclude erroneous sequences, any TCR cDNA sequence not supported by at least two reads was discarded. Downstream repertoire analysis used the tcR package, and clonotypes were matched across fractions by CDR3 nucleotide sequence plus V segment. Antigen specificity was annotated against VDJdb with VDJmatch, allowing one amino acid substitution in CDR3. TCRdb reprocessed the reads, and each CDR3 protein sequence is entered once, without DNA. It is TCRdb's table, rather than the study itself, that gives the V and J calls and clone size. The table held for this sample gives about 400,000 distinct CDR3 sequences. Of the sample, about 10% is held by the ten largest clones.

The paper's findings and limits, for the study overall: For roughly six donors, the dominant CD3+CD56+NKG2C+ clonotypes were among the top 10 CD8+ clonotypes and accounted for roughly 1.0-7.5% of CD8+ T cells. It remained unclear whether the expanded NKG2C-expressing T cell clones were specific for HCMV antigens. Those dominant clonotypes were again the most abundant among CD3+CD56-NKG2C+ cells in a few donors, at about 25-60.1%.

Regarding this clonotype: Its antigen is still unknown.

This TCR came from a woman in her fifties or sixties in good health. Donor details come from another sample of the same person, matched by shared clones. Sequencing was done on a sample of blood T cells: a sorted CD56 or NKG2C T cell subset, CD4+ or CD8+ T cells, or bulk PBMC T cells (not recorded which). The chain is assembled from TRBV11-3 and TRBJ1-1. The CDR3 protein: CASSLQKKNTEAFF.